This T cell receptor (beta chain) derives from a study of T cell responses to AZD1222 COVID-19 vaccine. The CDR3 length is 14 residues. The germline CDR1 and CDR2 sequences are SGHTS and YDEGEE. Trimming shortened V by 7 bases and J by 6 bases, and 14 bases separated the two germline ends. The assay was immunoSEQ multiplex PCR, and TCRdb's table has in-frame clones only and misses some. The sample has about 210,000 clones; roughly 94% are singletons. The chain employs TRBV5-8 and TRBJ1-6; a weak D match, TRBD1 (5 bases). This material consisted of peripheral blood, taken 28 days after the second dose of the MenACWY control vaccine. This sequence originates from an adult who received the MenACWY meningococcal vaccine as a control. CDR3 coding DNA: TGTGCCAGCGTTAACAGGTGGATTAATTCACCCCTCCACTTT. As protein: CASVNRWINSPLHF.